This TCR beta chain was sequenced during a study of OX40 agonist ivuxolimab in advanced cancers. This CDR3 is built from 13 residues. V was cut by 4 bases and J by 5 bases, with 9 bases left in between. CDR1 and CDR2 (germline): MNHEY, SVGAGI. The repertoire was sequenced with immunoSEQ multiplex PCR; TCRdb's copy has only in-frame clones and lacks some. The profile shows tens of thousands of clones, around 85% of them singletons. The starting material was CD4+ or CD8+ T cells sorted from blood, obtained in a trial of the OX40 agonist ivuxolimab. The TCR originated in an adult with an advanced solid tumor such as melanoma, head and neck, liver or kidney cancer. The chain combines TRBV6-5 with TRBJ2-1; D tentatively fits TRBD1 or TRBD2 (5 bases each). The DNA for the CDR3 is TGTGCCAGCAGTTGGGACCGAAACAATGAGCAGTTCTTC. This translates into CASSWDRNNEQFF.